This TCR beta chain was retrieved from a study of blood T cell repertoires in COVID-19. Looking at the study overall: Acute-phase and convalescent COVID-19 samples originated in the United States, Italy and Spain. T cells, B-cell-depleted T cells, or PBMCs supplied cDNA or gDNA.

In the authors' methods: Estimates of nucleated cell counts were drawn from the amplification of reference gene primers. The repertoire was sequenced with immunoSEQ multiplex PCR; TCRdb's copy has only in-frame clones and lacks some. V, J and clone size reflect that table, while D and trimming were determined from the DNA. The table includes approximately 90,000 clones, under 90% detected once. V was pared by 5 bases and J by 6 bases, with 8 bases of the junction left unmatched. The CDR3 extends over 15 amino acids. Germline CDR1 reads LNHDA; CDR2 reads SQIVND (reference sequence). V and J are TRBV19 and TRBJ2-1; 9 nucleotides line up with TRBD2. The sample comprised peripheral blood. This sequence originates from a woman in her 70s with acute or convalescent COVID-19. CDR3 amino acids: CASSLIAGESNEQFF. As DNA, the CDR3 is TGTGCCAGTAGTCTAATAGCGGGAGAGAGCAATGAGCAGTTCTTC.